This T cell receptor beta chain derives from a study of brain T cells in children with intractable seizures. General study findings and limits: Viral specificity was inferred only from CDR3 similarity; HCMV serostatus was unknown. Clones missing pre-surgery may reflect undersampling of that blood sample.

Regarding time point: blood from clinic visit 5 months post-surgery; TSC patient then seizure free. Surgery cases with the highest brain T cell transcript signatures were chosen for sequencing. Pre-surgery treatment included at least one anti-epileptic drug. This CDR3 contains 14 residues. Germline-derived CDR1 and CDR2 are SGHNT and YYREEE (reference sequence). Trimming removed 4 bases from V and 4 bases from J, with 9 bases in between. The assay was immunoSEQ multiplex PCR, and TCRdb's table has in-frame clones only and misses some. The table lists approximately 330,000 clones, over 90% of them singletons. This clone was observed once. The antigen remains undetermined.

This material consisted of peripheral blood, taken 5 to 6 months after surgery. The receptor's source is a boy under two years old with tuberous sclerosis and intractable seizures. The chain joins TRBV5-4 to TRBJ2-6; no clear D gene. The CDR3 here is CASSLAEGANVLTF. The CDR3 region has the DNA TGTGCCAGCAGCCTCGCGGAAGGGGCCAACGTCCTGACTTTC.